Listed here are 5 T cell receptor beta chains from one sample, sequenced in a study of cytomegalovirus exposure and HLA in healthy donors. Primers included in the PCR were 60 Vbeta and 13 Jbeta primers. Sequencing used immunoSEQ multiplex PCR; TCRdb keeps in-frame clones, though not all of them. The sample lists 180,000 or so clones, around 75% occurring once. The sample taken for sequencing was PBMCs. The receptors stem from a female donor in good health and CMV-seronegative.

This rearrangement joins TRBV28 to TRBJ2-7; 14 bases agree with TRBD2. J lost 4 bases, V lost 4 bases, and 6 bases had no gene match. Germline-derived CDR1 and CDR2 are MDHEN and SYDVKM. The CDR3 runs 16 residues. CDR3 DNA: TGTGCCAGCAGTTCCGGGACTAGCGGGAGCCTTTACGAGCAGTACTTC. It translates to CASSSGTSGSLYEQYF.

The sample holds a few counts of this clone. CDR3 coding DNA: TGTGCCAGCAGCCCGGACAGGGCAATTGGTGAGCAGTACTTC. Translation: CASSPDRAIGEQYF. The rearrangement links TRBV5-8 to TRBJ2-7, with 8 bases matching TRBD1. V shed 4 bases and J 7 bases; nucleotides not matched to a gene: 10. CDR1 and CDR2 (germline): SGHTS, YDEGEE. This CDR3 comprises 14 residues.

This sequence joins TRBV27 and TRBJ1-1; D not certain. Looked up from germline, CDR1 is MNHEY and CDR2 is SMNVEV (reference sequence). Trimming stripped 5 bases from V and 0 bases from J, with 13 bases between. The CDR3 runs to 15 residues. CDR3 sequence: CASSPRGSLNTEAFF. Written as DNA, the CDR3 is TGTGCCAGCAGTCCCCGCGGCAGTCTGAACACTGAAGCTTTCTTT.

The rearrangement links TRBV5-1 to TRBJ1-2; D remains ambiguous. Germline-derived CDR1 and CDR2 are SGHRS and YFSETQ. Trimming shortened V by 0 bases and J by 0 bases, and 9 bases separated the two germline ends. This CDR3 is built from 15 residues. The CDR3 region is CASSLAVNPNYGYTF. Written as DNA, the CDR3 is TGCGCCAGCAGCTTGGCCGTAAATCCTAACTATGGCTACACCTTC. The variable domain in full, completed from reference TRBV5-1 and TRBJ1-2, reads KAGVTQTPRYLIKTRGQQVTLSCSPISGHRSVSWYQQTPGQGLQFLFEYFSETQRNKGNFPGRFSGRQFSNSRSEMNVSTLELGDSALYLCASSLAVNPNYGYTFGSGTRLTVV.

The V gene is TRBV27, the J gene TRBJ2-3, with D tentatively TRBD2 (6 bases). The length of the CDR3 is 14 residues. The germline gives CDR1 MNHEY, CDR2 SMNVEV (reference sequence). Trimming shortened V by 3 bases and J by 3 bases, and 10 bases separated the two germline ends. The CDR3, as DNA: TGTGCCAGCAGTTTTTCAGGGAGGACAGATACGCAGTATTTT. As protein: CASSFSGRTDTQYF.